Below, one TCR beta chain is given with its context. This sample was included in a study of blood T cell repertoires in COVID-19. Study at large: There were acute and convalescent COVID-19 samples, and they came from the United States, Italy and Spain. PBMCs, B-cell-depleted T cells, or T cells were the source of the cDNA or gDNA that made up the material.

Germline assignment: CDR1 SGHAT and CDR2 FQNNGV. The CDR3 runs 15 residues. V dropped 5 bases and J dropped 2 bases, with 16 bases sitting between them. Study processing details: Amplifying reference gene primers gave estimates of nucleated cell counts. This table comes from immunoSEQ multiplex PCR, and its TCRdb copy is limited to in-frame clones, with some not included. That table furnishes V, J and clone size, whereas the DNA furnished D and trimming. The sample yields 250,000 to 300,000 clones, approximately 85% seen once. This clonotype was sampled from a woman aged 70 to 79 with acute or convalescent COVID-19. Specimen: peripheral blood. V gene TRBV11-2 combines with J gene TRBJ2-7, with TRBD2 as a possible D gene (7 bases). CDR3 sequence (DNA): TGTGCCAGCAGCCCGAGGGGGGGATTTACCTACGAGCAGTACTTC. It is translated as CASSPRGGFTYEQYF.